The 25 T cell receptor beta chains presented below share a single source sample, sequenced in a study of cytomegalovirus exposure and HLA in healthy donors. In the PCR, 60 Vbeta and 13 Jbeta primers were used. Produced via immunoSEQ multiplex PCR; TCRdb's table is partial and in-frame only. The sample lists around 91,000 clones, roughly 86% seen once, with 8.5% to 10% in the top ten. Sequenced: PBMCs. The source of these receptors is a man aged 25-45 years in good health and CMV-seropositive.

The V and J genes are TRBV27 and TRBJ2-3, with 8 bases that match TRBD1. Looked up from germline, CDR1 is MNHEY and CDR2 is SMNVEV (reference sequence). This CDR3 comprises 16 residues. With 5 bases clipped from V and 0 bases from J, the junction kept 7 bases outside the gene matches. The CDR3 DNA follows: TGTGCCAGCAGTCCTAACAGGGGGGTAAGCACAGATACGCAGTATTTT. This encodes CASSPNRGVSTDTQYF.

This clone came up once. CDR3 sequence reads: CASSSPGLVPPGELFF. The DNA for the CDR3 is TGTGCCAGCAGTTCTCCCGGACTAGTCCCTCCCGGGGAGCTGTTTTTT. The chain has TRBV28 and TRBJ2-2; 7 nucleotides line up with TRBD2. V lost 4 bases to trimming and J lost 6 bases; unmatched junction nucleotides: 11. Per the germline V gene, CDR1 is MDHEN and CDR2 is SYDVKM. The CDR3 sequence is 16 residues long.

This clone was recorded only once. The V and J genes are TRBV27 and TRBJ1-2; possible D gene TRBD1, 6 bases. This CDR3 has 16 amino acids. Germline CDR1 MNHEY, CDR2 SMNVEV (reference sequence). Trimming removed 10 bases at V and 4 bases at J, with 25 bases between. CDR3: CATKREGVTHGYGYTF. CDR3 in DNA: TGTGCCACCAAACGGGAGGGGGTTACCCACGGCTATGGCTACACCTTC.

About this clone: This sample includes further DNA sequences coding for the same CDR3. V usage is TRBV27 and J usage is TRBJ2-5; D is undetermined. From germline, CDR1 is MNHEY and CDR2 SMNVEV (reference sequence). V lost 2 bases and J 4 bases, leaving 11 bases between the germline ends. The CDR3 has 14 residues. CDR3 sequence reads: CASSLGQEGETQYF. The DNA for the CDR3 is TGTGCCAGCAGTTTAGGGCAGGAAGGAGAGACCCAGTACTTC.

The gene calls are TRBV5-4 and TRBJ2-1, with a tentative D call TRBD1 (6 bases). Germline V gene lookup returns CDR1 SGHNT and CDR2 YYREEE (reference sequence). The CDR3 is made up of 16 amino acids. The V gene lost 0 bases and the J gene lost 3 bases, with 13 bases spanning the gap. Written as DNA, the CDR3 is TGTGCCAGCAGCTTGGGGGGCTGGGGGCGCTACAATGAGCAGTTCTTC. Translating gives CASSLGGWGRYNEQFF.

The chain employs TRBV27 and TRBJ2-2; D is uncertain. CDR3 length: 13 residues. The V end lost 6 bases, the J end lost 4 bases, and 9 bases lay between the germline ends. Germline V lookup: CDR1 MNHEY, CDR2 SMNVEV (reference sequence). The CDR3 DNA reads TGTGCCAGCAGCTTGCAGTTCACCGGGGAGCTGTTTTTT. Encoded protein: CASSLQFTGELFF.

This clone was detected only once. The chain uses TRBV2 and TRBJ2-6; 13 nucleotides agree with TRBD2. CDR1 and CDR2 (germline): SNHLY, FYNNEI. The ends lost 0 bases at V and 0 bases at J; junction bases unmatched: 5. The CDR3 consists of 20 residues. CDR3 coding DNA: TGTGCCAGCAGTGAAGCGCGGACTAGCGGGAGCTTCTCTGGGGCCAACGTCCTGACTTTC. Its translation: CASSEARTSGSFSGANVLTF.

A single count supports this clone. V gene TRBV5-1 combines with J gene TRBJ2-7; possible D gene TRBD1, 6 bases. CDR1 is SGHRS, CDR2 YFSETQ, per germline. The CDR3 length is 13 residues. The V end was cut by 2 bases, the J end by 4 bases, with 10 bases between. The CDR3 is CASSFSQGYEQYF. DNA for the CDR3: TGCGCCAGCAGCTTTTCCCAGGGGTACGAGCAGTACTTC.

The V gene is TRBV27, the J gene TRBJ2-7; 9 positions match TRBD1. This CDR3 is 14 amino acids long. The V and J ends lost 6 bases and 5 bases, in that order; junction bases with no gene match: 8. The germline V gene has CDR1 MNHEY and CDR2 SMNVEV (reference sequence). CDR3 nucleotides: TGTGCCAGCAGACCGGGACAGGGTCCCCACGAGCAGTACTTC. It translates to CASRPGQGPHEQYF.

The rearrangement links TRBV29-1 to TRBJ2-1; the match to TRBD2 covers 8 bases. The CDR3 is 16 amino acids. CDR1 is SQVTM, CDR2 ANQGSEA, per germline. The V gene end was trimmed by 2 bases and the J gene end by 6 bases; junction bases not matched to a gene: 12. CDR3 nucleotide sequence: TGCAGCGTTGAATTAGAAAGCGGGAGATTCCTCAATGAGCAGTTCTTC. This gives the protein CSVELESGRFLNEQFF.

This clone was counted a few times. The rearrangement uses TRBV5-1 and TRBJ2-2; unclear D gene. The CDR3 is made up of 16 amino acids. V dropped 0 bases and J dropped 3 bases, with 12 bases sitting between them. CDR1 is SGHRS and CDR2 is YFSETQ in the germline V gene. CDR3 region: CASSLARSPYTGELFF. The CDR3 nucleotides read TGCGCCAGCAGCTTGGCCCGGTCCCCCTACACCGGGGAGCTGTTTTTT.

The chain is built from TRBV29-1 and TRBJ2-5, with a possible D match to TRBD1 (5 bases). This CDR3 region has 14 residues. With 4 bases removed from V and 7 bases from J, the gap between germline ends came to 19 bases. CDR1 is SQVTM, CDR2 ANQGSEA, per germline. The CDR3, as DNA: TGCAGCGTTGGCCAACAGGACCGATCAGGGACCCAGTACTTC. Amino acid sequence: CSVGQQDRSGTQYF.

This clone occurred once. The chain links TRBV9 to TRBJ2-1; D possibly corresponds to TRBD1 (5 bases). The length of the CDR3 is 17 residues. Germline V gene data show CDR1 as SGDLS and CDR2 as YYNGEE. The V gene lost 3 bases and the J gene lost 0 bases, with 16 bases spanning the gap. The CDR3 is CASSGLGRSRSYNEQFF. In nucleotides, the CDR3 is TGTGCCAGCAGCGGGTTGGGGCGGTCACGCTCCTACAATGAGCAGTTCTTC.

The chain employs TRBV4-2 and TRBJ2-7, with TRBD1 matching 10 bases. Germline CDR1 reads LGHNA; CDR2 reads YNFKEQ. V shed 0 bases, J shed 2 bases, and the junction held 4 bases outside the gene matches. This CDR3 comprises 16 residues. Here the CDR3 reads CASSQEGTGAPYEQYF. The CDR3 bases are TGTGCCAGCAGCCAAGAAGGGACAGGGGCTCCCTACGAGCAGTACTTC.

The V and J genes are TRBV5-4 and TRBJ1-1; no clear D. The CDR3 loop spans 12 amino acids. Trimming stripped 3 bases from V and 1 base from J, with 4 bases between. Germline V gives CDR1 SGHNT, CDR2 YYREEE (reference sequence). The CDR3 DNA follows: TGTGCCAGCAGCTCAGAGAACACTGAAGCTTTCTTT. This translates into CASSSENTEAFF. The full variable domain, completed using reference TRBV5-4 and TRBJ1-1, is ETGVTQSPTHLIKTRGQQVTLRCSSQSGHNTVSWYQQALGQGPQFIFQYYREEENGRGNFPPRFSGLQFPNYSSELNVNALELDDSALYLCASSSENTEAFFGQGTRLTVV.

This clone was seen a single time. The chain joins TRBV7-9 to TRBJ1-1; 11 bases line up with TRBD1. The CDR3 loop spans 19 amino acids. The trim removed 1 base at V and 4 bases at J, leaving 14 bases unmatched. The germline V gene has CDR1 SEHNR and CDR2 FQNEAQ (reference sequence). The chain's CDR3 is CASSLGPGQGEWTSTEAFF. As DNA, the CDR3 is TGTGCCAGCAGCTTAGGGCCGGGACAGGGGGAATGGACGAGCACTGAAGCTTTCTTT.

V gene TRBV5-1 combines with J gene TRBJ2-3; possibly TRBD2 for D (5 bases). V was cut by 4 bases and J by 3 bases, with 18 bases left in between. Per germline, CDR1 SGHRS and CDR2 YFSETQ. CDR3 length equals 16 residues. CDR3 protein: CASSPEGGRRTDTQYF. CDR3 nucleotide sequence: TGCGCCAGCAGCCCGGAAGGTGGGAGAAGGACAGATACGCAGTATTTT.

This rearrangement joins TRBV5-1 to TRBJ2-5, with D uncertain. The CDR3 sequence is 13 residues long. In germline, CDR1 is SGHRS, CDR2 YFSETQ. The V and J ends lost 5 bases and 2 bases respectively, with 10 bases between them. CDR3 residues: CASRRILQETQYF. For the CDR3, the DNA is TGCGCCAGCAGGAGAATATTACAAGAGACCCAGTACTTC.

The rearrangement links TRBV29-1 to TRBJ2-7; TRBD2 might be the D (6 bases). Germline-derived CDR1 and CDR2 are SQVTM and ANQGSEA. The CDR3 totals 13 residues. V lost 5 bases, J lost 4 bases, and 15 bases lay in between. DNA of the CDR3: TGCAGCGTTCTATCCCGCGGGGAATACGAGCAGTACTTC. Translated, it gives CSVLSRGEYEQYF.

The V and J genes are TRBV6-1 and TRBJ1-5, with 8 positions matching TRBD1. With V trimmed by 1 base and J by 2 bases, 10 bases remained unmatched. The CDR3 is 18 amino acids. Germline V gene data show CDR1 as MNHNS and CDR2 as SASEGT. The CDR3 here is CASSEGRTGRNGNQPQHF. CDR3 sequence (DNA): TGTGCCAGCAGTGAAGGTCGGACAGGGAGGAATGGCAATCAGCCCCAGCATTTT.

CDR3 amino acids: CASSPRPWASYNEQFF. CDR3 coding DNA: TGTGCCAGCAGCCCTCGACCTTGGGCAAGTTACAATGAGCAGTTCTTC. V usage is TRBV7-9 and J usage is TRBJ2-1, with D uncertain. Germline V CDR1 and CDR2: SEHNR, FQNEAQ (reference sequence). This CDR3 comprises 16 residues. V was cut by 5 bases and J by 4 bases, with 18 bases left in between.

The chain couples TRBV30 to TRBJ1-4; D is uncertain. CDR3 length: 13 residues. From germline, CDR1 is GTSNPN and CDR2 SVGIG (reference sequence). The ends were cut back, 1 base at V and 2 bases at J, with 5 bases in the middle. For the CDR3, the DNA is TGTGCCTGGAGTGATATGACTAATGAAAAACTGTTTTTT. Amino acids: CAWSDMTNEKLFF.

This rearrangement joins TRBV6-1 to TRBJ1-4; 7 positions match TRBD1. Germline CDR1 and CDR2: MNHNS and SASEGT. V trimming: 10 bases; J trimming: 6 bases; junction bases outside the gene matches: 8. This CDR3 region has 13 residues. The DNA for the CDR3 is TGTGCCACCTACAGGGGTGGGTATGAAAAACTGTTTTTT. It is translated as CATYRGGYEKLFF.

CDR3 loop: CASRGFTDTQYF. The CDR3 nucleotides are TGCGCCAGCAGGGGCTTCACAGATACGCAGTATTTT. The J gene is TRBJ2-3, the V gene TRBV5-1; no firm D call. Trimming removed 5 bases from V and 2 bases from J, with 6 bases in between. The CDR3 is 12 amino acids. Germline V gene sequence: CDR1 SGHRS, CDR2 YFSETQ.

This clone has only one observation. CDR3 bases: TGTGCCAGTAGCCGACGGGACAGCATCTATGGCTACACCTTC. Residues: CASSRRDSIYGYTF. The chain has TRBV19 and TRBJ1-2; TRBD1 agrees at 7 bases. Germline loops: CDR1 LNHDA, CDR2 SQIVND (reference sequence). V lost 6 bases to trimming and J lost 4 bases; unmatched junction nucleotides: 8. This CDR3 contains 14 residues.